The sample holds a few counts of the clone carrying this T cell receptor beta chain. The record originates from a study of CD8 T cells in ankylosing spondylitis. The V gene's germline CDR1 is SGHDN and CDR2 FVKESK. The junction had 10 bases not matched to a gene; V was cut back by 4 bases and J by 4 bases. The CDR3 is 18 residues long. TCRdb re-derived calls from the 5' RACE reads in MiXCR, one entry per CDR3 protein. The sample lists some 130,000 distinct CDR3 sequences, roughly 15% occurring once. The sequenced sample was blood, either unsorted or a sorted T cell fraction (not recorded which). The gene calls are TRBV14 and TRBJ2-1; 13 bases map to TRBD2. This TCR came from a female donor with ankylosing spondylitis or in good health (not recorded which). CDR3 DNA sequence: TGTGCCAGCAGCCCAGGGACTAGCGGGAACCCCAGTTACAATGAGCAGTTCTTC. This encodes CASSPGTSGNPSYNEQFF.